Listed below are T cell receptor beta chains from one sample, sequenced in a study of type 1 and type 2 diabetes patients. TCRdb reprocessed the multiplex PCR reads with MiXCR, giving one entry per CDR3 protein. The data contain approximately 260,000 distinct CDR3 sequences, 47% of them singletons. The sample taken for sequencing was peripheral blood mononuclear cells (PBMCs). The receptors were sampled from a man aged 18 to 29 with type 2 diabetes. Each CDR3 is given with its conserved first and last residue. A D gene is named only where the DNA matches it firmly. Clone size is stated in some rows and not others, as once, few, many or a class when expanded.

cdr3_length j_call clone_size v_call d_call cdr3_nt cdr3_aa
13 TRBJ1-5 few TRBV15 . TGTGCCACCAGCAGAGATCGGGCTCAGCCCCAGCATTTT CATSRDRAQPQHF
18 TRBJ2-3 . TRBV28 TRBD2 TGTGCCAGCAGTTTATTAGGGACTAGCGGATTTAGCACAGATACGCAGTATTTT CASSLLGTSGFSTDTQYF
15 TRBJ2-2 . TRBV9 . TGTGCCAGCAGCGTAAGGACTACGAACACCGGGGAGCTGTTTTTT CASSVRTTNTGELFF
14 TRBJ1-6 many TRBV2 TRBD1 TGTGCCAGTGGGACAGGGGTCTTTAGTTCACCCCTCCACTTT CASGTGVFSSPLHF
13 TRBJ2-1 . TRBV4-2 . TGTGCCAGCAGCTATACCATCTACAATGAGCAGTTCTTC CASSYTIYNEQFF
15 TRBJ1-4 . TRBV19 . TGTGCCAGTGGCCCCAACCCCAATGGGAATGAAAACCTGTTTTTT CASGPNPNGNENLFF
17 TRBJ2-5 many TRBV30 TRBD2 TGTGCCTGGAGTGTACGTCGGACTAGCGGGACCAAAGAGACCCAGTACTTC CAWSVRRTSGTKETQYF
15 TRBJ2-3 once TRBV7-2 . TGTGCCAGCAGCTTAGGGCCAGGGAGATCAGATACGCAGTATTTT CASSLGPGRSDTQYF
13 TRBJ2-7 few TRBV5-1 . TGCGCCAGCAGCTGGGCAGGGACCTACGAGCAGTACTTC CASSWAGTYEQYF
14 TRBJ1-2 many TRBV15 . TGTGCCACCAGGGATACCCCTTCCGCACAGGGCTACACCTTC CATRDTPSAQGYTF
14 TRBJ2-5 . TRBV27 . TGTGCCAGCAGCGGATCCTTGTACCAAGAGACCCAGTACTTC CASSGSLYQETQYF
13 TRBJ1-5 . TRBV24-1 . TGTGCCACCAGGGCAGGCCCAGATCAGCCCCAGCATTTT CATRAGPDQPQHF
19 TRBJ2-6 many TRBV15 TRBD2 TGTGCCACCAGCAGAGAATTAGGGTCTCGAGCGGGAGGGGCCAACGTCCTGACTTTC CATSRELGSRAGGANVLTF
12 TRBJ2-1 few TRBV5-1 . TGCGCCAGCAGCTTACGGGGGAGTGAGCAGTTCTTC CASSLRGSEQFF
15 TRBJ1-1 . TRBV6-2/TRBV6-3 . TGTGCCAGCAGTTACTCAGTATTTGGAAGTACTCAAGCTTTCTTT CASSYSVFGSTQAFF
13 TRBJ2-5 . TRBV6-1 . TGTGCCAGCAGTGGATTTTTGGGGAAGACCCAGTACTTC CASSGFLGKTQYF
15 TRBJ2-7 once TRBV4-1 . TGCGCCAGCAGCCAAGGGACAAATCTCGAATACGAGCAGTACTTC CASSQGTNLEYEQYF
13 TRBJ1-6 . TRBV4-1 . TGCGCCAGCAGCCCTCGTATTGATTCACCCCTCCACTTT CASSPRIDSPLHF
14 TRBJ2-5 many TRBV10-3 TRBD2 TGTGCCATCGGCCGACTAGCGCAGCAAGAGACCCAGTACTTC CAIGRLAQQETQYF
14 TRBJ2-2 . TRBV30 . TGTGCCTGGAGGAGACAGGCTAACACCGGGGAGCTGTTTTTT CAWRRQANTGELFF
14 TRBJ2-2 few TRBV14 TRBD2 TGTGCCAGTCAGCGGGAGGCCTACACCGGGGAGCTGTTTTTT CASQREAYTGELFF
14 TRBJ1-1 . TRBV7-2 . TGTGCCAGCAGCTTAGATCTAGGGGGGGGTGAAGCTTTCTTT CASSLDLGGGEAFF
17 TRBJ2-3 . TRBV4-1 TRBD2 TGCGCCAGCAGCCAAGTGGCTAGCGGGAGTTGGACAGATACGCAGTATTTT CASSQVASGSWTDTQYF
12 TRBJ1-1 few TRBV20-1 . TGCAGTGCTAGACGATCAGGCGTTGAAGCTTTCTTT CSARRSGVEAFF
15 TRBJ2-7 . TRBV30 TRBD1 TGTGCCTGGAGTGAAGGGGACAGGGGTTCCTACGAGCAGTACTTC CAWSEGDRGSYEQYF
14 TRBJ2-7 . TRBV11-2 TRBD1 TGTGCCAGCAGCTTAAGCCGGGACAGCTACGAGCAGTACTTC CASSLSRDSYEQYF
15 TRBJ2-1 . TRBV7-6 TRBD2 TGTGCCAGCAGCTTAGCTTCAGGGAGGGGCAATGAGCAGTTCTTC CASSLASGRGNEQFF
16 TRBJ2-1 few TRBV19 . TGTGCCAGTCTGTCGCGGGGGCCGAGCTCCTACAATGAGCAGTTCTTC CASLSRGPSSYNEQFF